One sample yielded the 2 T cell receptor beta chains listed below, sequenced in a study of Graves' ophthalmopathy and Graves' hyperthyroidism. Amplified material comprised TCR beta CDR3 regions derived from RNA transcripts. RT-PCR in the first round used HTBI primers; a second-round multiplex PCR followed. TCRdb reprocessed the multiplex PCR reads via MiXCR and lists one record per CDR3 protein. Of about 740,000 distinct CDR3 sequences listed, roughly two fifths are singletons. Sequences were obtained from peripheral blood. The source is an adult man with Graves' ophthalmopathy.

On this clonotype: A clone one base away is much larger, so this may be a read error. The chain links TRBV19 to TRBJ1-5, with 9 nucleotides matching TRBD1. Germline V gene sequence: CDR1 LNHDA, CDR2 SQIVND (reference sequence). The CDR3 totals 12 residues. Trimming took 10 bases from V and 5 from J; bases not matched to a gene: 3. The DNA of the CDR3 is TGTGCCACCCGGACAGGGGATCAGCCCCAGCATTTT. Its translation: CATRTGDQPQHF.

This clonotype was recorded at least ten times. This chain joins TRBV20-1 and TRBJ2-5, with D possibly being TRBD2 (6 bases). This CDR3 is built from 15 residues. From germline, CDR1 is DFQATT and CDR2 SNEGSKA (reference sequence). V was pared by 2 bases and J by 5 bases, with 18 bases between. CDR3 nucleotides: TGCAGTGCTAGATTGGCGGGGCAAACATTGGAGACCCAGTACTTC. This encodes CSARLAGQTLETQYF.